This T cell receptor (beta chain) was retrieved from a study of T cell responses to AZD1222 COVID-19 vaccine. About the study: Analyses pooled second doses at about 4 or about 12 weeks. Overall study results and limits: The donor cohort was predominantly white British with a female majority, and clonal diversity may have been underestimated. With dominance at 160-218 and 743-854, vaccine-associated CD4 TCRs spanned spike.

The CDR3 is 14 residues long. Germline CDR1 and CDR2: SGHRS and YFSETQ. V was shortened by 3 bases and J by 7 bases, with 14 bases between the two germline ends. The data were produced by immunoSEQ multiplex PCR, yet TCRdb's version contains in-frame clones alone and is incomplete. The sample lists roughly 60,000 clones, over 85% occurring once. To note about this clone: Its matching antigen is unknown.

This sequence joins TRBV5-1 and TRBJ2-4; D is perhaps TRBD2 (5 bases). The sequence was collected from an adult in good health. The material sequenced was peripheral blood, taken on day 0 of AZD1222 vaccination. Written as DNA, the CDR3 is TGCGCCAGCAGCTCCCTAGGAGGAGCCAACATTCAGTACTTC. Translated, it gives CASSSLGGANIQYF.